This TCR beta chain was sequenced during a study of shared clonotypes between healthy human individuals. All the donors were Caucasian adults who lived in Nashville, Tennessee. Of note for this clone: The target antigen is unknown.

Points from the study as a whole: Sequencing depth was expected to affect clonotype sharing among donors.

Trimming took 0 bases from V and 4 from J; bases not matched to a gene: 5. The germline V gene has CDR1 SGHAT and CDR2 FQNNGV. CDR3 size: 16 residues. Only in-frame clones appear in the TCRdb table, and some are missing; sequencing was by immunoSEQ multiplex PCR. The data contain a few million clones, over 85% of them singletons. The sequence came from a man aged 18-30 years in good health. The chain employs TRBV11-2 and TRBJ2-3, with TRBD2 identical over 9 bases. Sequenced material: naive CD4+ T cells sorted from blood. Subset specified: CD45RA+ positively selected. CDR3 amino acids: CASSLDGSGSADTQYF. The CDR3 bases are TGTGCCAGCAGCTTAGATGGTAGCGGGAGCGCAGATACGCAGTATTTT.